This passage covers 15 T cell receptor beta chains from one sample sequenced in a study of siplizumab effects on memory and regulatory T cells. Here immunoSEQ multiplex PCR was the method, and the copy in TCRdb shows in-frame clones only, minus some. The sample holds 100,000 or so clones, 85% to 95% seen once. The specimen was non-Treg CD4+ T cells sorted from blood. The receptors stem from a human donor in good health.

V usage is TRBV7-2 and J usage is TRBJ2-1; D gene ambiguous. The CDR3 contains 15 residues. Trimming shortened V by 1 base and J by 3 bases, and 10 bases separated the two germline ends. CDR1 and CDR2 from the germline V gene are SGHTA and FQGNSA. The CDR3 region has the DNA TGTGCCAGCAGCTTAGTAGTTAGTGGCTACAATGAGCAGTTCTTC. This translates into CASSLVVSGYNEQFF.

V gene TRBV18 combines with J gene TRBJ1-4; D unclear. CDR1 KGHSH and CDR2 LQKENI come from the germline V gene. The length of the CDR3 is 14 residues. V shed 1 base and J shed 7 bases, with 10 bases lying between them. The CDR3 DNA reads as TGTGCCAGCTCACCACTAGCGGATGGTGAAAAACTGTTTTTT. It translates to CASSPLADGEKLFF.

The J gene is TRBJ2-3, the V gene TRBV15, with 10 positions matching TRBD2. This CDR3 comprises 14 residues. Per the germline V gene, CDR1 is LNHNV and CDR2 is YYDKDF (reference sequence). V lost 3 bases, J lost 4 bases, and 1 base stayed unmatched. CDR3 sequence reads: CATSRLAGADTQYF. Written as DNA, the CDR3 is TGTGCCACCAGCAGGCTAGCGGGAGCAGATACGCAGTATTTT.

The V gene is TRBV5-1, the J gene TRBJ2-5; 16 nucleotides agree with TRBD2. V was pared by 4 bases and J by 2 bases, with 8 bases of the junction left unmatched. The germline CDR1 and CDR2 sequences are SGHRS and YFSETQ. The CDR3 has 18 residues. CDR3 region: CASSPGLAGGPRQETQYF. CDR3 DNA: TGCGCCAGCAGCCCGGGACTAGCGGGAGGGCCGAGACAAGAGACCCAGTACTTC. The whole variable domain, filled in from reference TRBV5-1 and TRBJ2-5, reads KAGVTQTPRYLIKTRGQQVTLSCSPISGHRSVSWYQQTPGQGLQFLFEYFSETQRNKGNFPGRFSGRQFSNSRSEMNVSTLELGDSALYLCASSPGLAGGPRQETQYFGPGTRLLVL.

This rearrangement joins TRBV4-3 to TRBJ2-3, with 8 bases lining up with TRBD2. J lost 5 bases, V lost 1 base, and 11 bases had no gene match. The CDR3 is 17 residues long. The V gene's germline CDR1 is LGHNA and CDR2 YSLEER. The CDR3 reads CASSQGFRTSIRDTQYF. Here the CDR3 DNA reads TGCGCCAGCAGCCAAGGATTTCGGACTAGCATTAGAGATACGCAGTATTTT.

CDR3 bases: TGTGCCAGCAGAAAGGCGGGTATCCAAGAGACCCAGTACTTC. This sequence encodes CASRKAGIQETQYF. The V and J genes are TRBV6-5 and TRBJ2-5, with D perhaps matching TRBD2 (5 bases). The germline V and J ends were trimmed by 6 bases and 1 base, with 12 bases remaining between them. The CDR3 has 14 amino acids. Germline CDR1 MNHEY, CDR2 SVGAGI.

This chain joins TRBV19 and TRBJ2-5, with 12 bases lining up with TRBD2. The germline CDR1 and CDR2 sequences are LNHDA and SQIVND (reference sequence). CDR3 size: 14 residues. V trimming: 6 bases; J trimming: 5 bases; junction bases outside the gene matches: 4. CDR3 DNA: TGTGCCAGTAGCAGGACTAGCGGGATCGAGACCCAGTACTTC. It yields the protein CASSRTSGIETQYF.

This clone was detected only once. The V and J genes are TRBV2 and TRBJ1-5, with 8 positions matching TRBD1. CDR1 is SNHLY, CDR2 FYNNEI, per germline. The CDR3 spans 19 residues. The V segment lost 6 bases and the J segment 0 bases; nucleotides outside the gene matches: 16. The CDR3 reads CASSDKSSGGLDSNQPQHF. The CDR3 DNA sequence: TGTGCCAGCAGCGACAAATCTTCAGGGGGCTTGGATAGCAATCAGCCCCAGCATTTT. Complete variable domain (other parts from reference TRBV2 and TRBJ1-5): EPEVTQTPSHQVTQMGQEVILRCVPISNHLYFYWYRQILGQKVEFLVSFYNNEISEKSEIFDDQFSVERPDGSNFTLKIRSTKLEDSAMYFCASSDKSSGGLDSNQPQHFGDGTRLSIL.

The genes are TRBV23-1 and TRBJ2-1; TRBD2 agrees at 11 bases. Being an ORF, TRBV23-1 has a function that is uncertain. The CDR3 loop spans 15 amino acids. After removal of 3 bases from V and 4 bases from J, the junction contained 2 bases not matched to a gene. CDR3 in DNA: TGCGCCAGCAGTCACGGGACTAGCGGATACAATGAGCAGTTCTTC. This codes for CASSHGTSGYNEQFF.

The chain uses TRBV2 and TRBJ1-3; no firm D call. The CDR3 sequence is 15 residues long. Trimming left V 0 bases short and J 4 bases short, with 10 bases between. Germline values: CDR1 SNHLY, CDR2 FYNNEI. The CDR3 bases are TGTGCCAGCAGTGAAGCTAGTTGGGAAGGAAACACCATATATTTT. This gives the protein CASSEASWEGNTIYF.

The CDR3 loop reads CASSPFVRDRDEQYF. As DNA, the CDR3 is TGTGCCAGCTCACCCTTCGTTCGGGACAGGGATGAGCAGTACTTC. The chain couples TRBV18 to TRBJ2-7, with 9 bases that match TRBD1. After removal of 3 bases from V and 7 bases from J, the junction contained 10 bases not matched to a gene. From germline, CDR1 is KGHSH and CDR2 LQKENI. CDR3 length: 15 amino acids.

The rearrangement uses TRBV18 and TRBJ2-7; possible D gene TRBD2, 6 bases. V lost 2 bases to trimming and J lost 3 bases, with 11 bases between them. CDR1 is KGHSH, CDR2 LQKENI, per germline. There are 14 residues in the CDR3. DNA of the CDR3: TGTGCCAGCTCACCAAAGGAGGGCCACTACGAGCAGTACTTC. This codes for CASSPKEGHYEQYF.

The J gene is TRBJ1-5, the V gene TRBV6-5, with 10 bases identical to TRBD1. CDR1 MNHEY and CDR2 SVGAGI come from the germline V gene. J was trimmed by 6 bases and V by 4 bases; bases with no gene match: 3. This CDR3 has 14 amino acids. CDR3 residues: CASSLTGGGQPQHF. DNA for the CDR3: TGTGCCAGCAGTTTGACAGGGGGCGGTCAGCCCCAGCATTTT.

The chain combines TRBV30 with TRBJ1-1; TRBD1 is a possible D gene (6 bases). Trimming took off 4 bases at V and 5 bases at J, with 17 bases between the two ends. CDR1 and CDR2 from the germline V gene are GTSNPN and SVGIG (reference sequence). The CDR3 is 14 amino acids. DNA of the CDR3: TGTGCCTGGAACATAAATACAGGGAGGACTGAAGCTTTCTTT. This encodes CAWNINTGRTEAFF.

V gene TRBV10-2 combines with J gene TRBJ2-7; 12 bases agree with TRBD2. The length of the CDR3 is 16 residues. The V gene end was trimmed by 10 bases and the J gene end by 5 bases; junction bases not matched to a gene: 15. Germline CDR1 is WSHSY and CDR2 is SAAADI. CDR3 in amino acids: CATIPTSGRPGDEQYF. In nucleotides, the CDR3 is TGCGCCACCATCCCCACTAGCGGGAGGCCCGGGGACGAGCAGTACTTC.